This T cell receptor (beta chain) was sequenced during a study of blood T cell repertoires in COVID-19. As for the study in general: The cDNA or gDNA used as material had been derived from T cells, B-cell-depleted T cells, or PBMCs.

This study enrolled people aged 18 to 89 from about two dozen US geographic areas. Participants were placed into cohorts based on the clinical history they reported. Study processing details: Quantification of nucleated cells was approximated via reference gene primer amplification. Assay: immunoSEQ multiplex PCR; the TCRdb copy retains only in-frame clones and omits some. From that table come the V and J calls and clone size; the DNA was used to work out D and trimming. The sample has about 170,000 clones, around 89% seen once. The CDR3 covers 16 residues. The sequencing input was PBMCs or T cells enriched from blood (not recorded which). The J gene is TRBJ1-1, the V gene TRBV1; the DNA was not compared with TRBD1, the D call given in the table. TRBV1 is a listed pseudogene. This clonotype originated in a woman aged 18-29 years who had recovered from COVID-19. CDR3 amino acids: CTSSQKQAPLNTEAFF. In nucleotides, the CDR3 is TGCACCAGCAGCCAGAAACAGGCTCCTTTGAACACTGAAGCTTTCTTT.